Here is one TCR beta chain with its context. This sample stems from a study of cytomegalovirus exposure and HLA in healthy donors. The PCR had 60 Vbeta and 13 Jbeta primers. The table came from immunoSEQ multiplex PCR; TCRdb's copy has only in-frame clones and leaves some out. The sample carries roughly 130,000 clones, around 72% recorded once. V gave up 5 bases and J gave up 0 bases, with 10 bases separating them. The CDR3 consists of 15 residues. CDR1 and CDR2 from the germline V gene are SNHLY and FYNNEI. The J gene is TRBJ2-2, the V gene TRBV2; weak D call: TRBD1 (6 bases). The source is a woman aged 40 to 55 in good health and CMV-seronegative. Sequenced sample: PBMCs. CDR3 region: CASSQQGTNTGELFF. CDR3 nucleotides: TGTGCCAGCAGTCAACAGGGTACGAACACCGGGGAGCTGTTTTTT.